This entry features one T cell receptor (beta chain) sequence. What it binds is unknown. This entry belongs to a study of shared clonotypes between healthy human individuals. Study-wide results and limits: The study's rarefaction showed incomplete sorted-subset sequencing despite large depth.

Donors comprised healthy HIV-negative adults lacking recent acute infections or vaccinations. The table came from immunoSEQ multiplex PCR; TCRdb's copy has only in-frame clones and leaves some out. The data show about 1.5 million clones, 95% to 99% seen once. Germline CDR1 SGHNT, CDR2 YYREEE (reference sequence). There are 19 residues in the CDR3. The J segment lost 9 bases and the V segment lost 7 bases, leaving 22 bases of the junction unmatched. V is TRBV5-4 and J is TRBJ2-1; 13 bases fit TRBD2. Sequences were obtained from naive CD4+ T cells sorted from blood. The subset here: CD45RA+ positively selected. This TCR came from a man aged 25 to 40 in good health. CDR3 loop: CASLGTGRTSGSRVVEQFF. The CDR3 DNA follows: TGTGCCAGCCTCGGGACAGGCCGGACTAGCGGGAGCCGGGTGGTTGAGCAGTTCTTC.